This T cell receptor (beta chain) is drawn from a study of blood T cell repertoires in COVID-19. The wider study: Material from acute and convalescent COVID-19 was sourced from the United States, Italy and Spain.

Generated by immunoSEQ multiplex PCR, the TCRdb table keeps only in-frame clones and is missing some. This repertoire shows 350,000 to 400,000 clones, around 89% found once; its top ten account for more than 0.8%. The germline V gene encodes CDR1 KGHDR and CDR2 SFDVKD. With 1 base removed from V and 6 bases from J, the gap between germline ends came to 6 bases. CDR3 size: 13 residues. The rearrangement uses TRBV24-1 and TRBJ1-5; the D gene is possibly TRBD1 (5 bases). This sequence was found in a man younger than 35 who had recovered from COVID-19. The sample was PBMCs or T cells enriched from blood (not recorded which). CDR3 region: CATSDLGAQPQHF. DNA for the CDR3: TGTGCCACCAGTGATTTAGGGGCTCAGCCCCAGCATTTT.